Each of the 24 T cell receptor beta chains below was sequenced from the same sample in a study of blood T cells in healthy people across ages. The use of a sample-barcoded 5' primer and a J-beta primer mix characterized a second PCR of roughly 6 to 12 cycles. MiXCR, run by TCRdb on the 5' RACE reads, gives a single entry per CDR3 protein. The sample records roughly 1.9 million distinct CDR3 sequences, more than 35% being singletons. Specimen: blood. The receptors originated from a human donor in good health.

This clonotype was seen a few times. The CDR3 DNA reads TGCGCCAGCAGCCGGACTAGCGGGGGGGCGACACTAAGCACAGATACGCAGTATTTT. It codes for CASSRTSGGATLSTDTQYF. The chain is built from TRBV5-1 and TRBJ2-3, with TRBD2 identical over 15 bases. Germline CDR1 SGHRS, CDR2 YFSETQ. The CDR3 loop spans 19 amino acids. Germline trimming cut 4 bases from V and 0 bases from J; bases unmatched to any gene: 9.

The J gene is TRBJ2-1, the V gene TRBV15, with 10 bases that match TRBD2. This CDR3 is 18 amino acids long. Germline-derived CDR1 and CDR2 are LNHNV and YYDKDF (reference sequence). V lost 0 bases and J lost 5; bases outside the gene matches: 10. CDR3 loop: CATSRDLLAGEGNNEQFF. DNA for the CDR3: TGTGCCACCAGCAGAGATCTTCTAGCGGGGGAGGGGAACAATGAGCAGTTCTTC.

The chain joins TRBV6-5 to TRBJ1-2; D is possibly TRBD1 (6 bases). The length of the CDR3 is 15 residues. Germline V CDR1 and CDR2: MNHEY, SVGAGI. The V and J ends lost 0 bases and 2 bases respectively, with 10 bases between them. CDR3 coding DNA: TGTGCCAGCAGTTACTCACCCGGGACAAACTATGGCTACACCTTC. Translating gives CASSYSPGTNYGYTF.

The V gene is TRBV5-4, the J gene TRBJ2-3; 12 nucleotides align to TRBD2. This CDR3 contains 22 residues. V was clipped by 3 bases and J by 5 bases; unmatched bases: 25. In germline, CDR1 is SGHNT, CDR2 YYREEE (reference sequence). The CDR3: CASSSPAVDRPSGGEIIDTQYF. The CDR3 DNA reads as TGTGCCAGCAGCTCCCCCGCTGTCGACAGACCTAGCGGGGGGGAAATCATAGATACGCAGTATTTT.

This clonotype has more than one count but fewer than ten. The rearrangement uses TRBV5-5 and TRBJ2-5; possibly TRBD2 for D (6 bases). From germline, CDR1 is SGHKS and CDR2 YYEKEE (reference sequence). V was trimmed by 6 bases and J by 4 bases, leaving 19 bases between them. The CDR3 is made up of 15 amino acids. CDR3 in amino acids: CASTPWWGEVETQYF. The CDR3 DNA follows: TGTGCCAGCACCCCTTGGTGGGGGGAGGTAGAGACCCAGTACTTC. The full variable domain, completed using reference TRBV5-5 and TRBJ2-5, is DAGVTQSPTHLIKTRGQQVTLRCSPISGHKSVSWYQQVLGQGPQFIFQYYEKEERGRGNFPDRFSARQFPNYSSELNVNALLLGDSALYLCASTPWWGEVETQYFGPGTRLLVL.

This clonotype was seen once. The chain links TRBV7-2 to TRBJ2-2, with TRBD2 matching 10 bases. The V gene's germline CDR1 is SGHTA and CDR2 FQGNSA. The CDR3 runs 16 residues. Trimming removed 3 bases from V and 9 bases from J; junction bases left unmatched: 10. CDR3 coding DNA: TGTGCCAGCAGCTTGGAAGCTAGCGGGGGATTCCGGGAGCTGTTTTTT. It yields the protein CASSLEASGGFRELFF.

This clonotype showed up just a few times. The rearrangement joins TRBV5-1 to TRBJ2-3; the D is unclear. Germline V CDR1 and CDR2: SGHRS, YFSETQ. V dropped 0 bases and J dropped 0 bases, with 11 bases sitting between them. The CDR3 sequence is 16 residues long. DNA for the CDR3: TGCGCCAGCAGCTTGGCCGGACCAGGCAGCACAGATACGCAGTATTTT. Translation: CASSLAGPGSTDTQYF.

The rearrangement joins TRBV7-2 to TRBJ2-5, with 9 bases identical to TRBD1. J lost 5 bases, V lost 5 bases, and 9 bases had no gene match. Germline assignment: CDR1 SGHTA and CDR2 FQGNSA. This CDR3 has 15 residues. CDR3 sequence: CASSDLGQGYETQYF. The CDR3 nucleotides are TGTGCCAGCAGCGACCTGGGACAGGGTTATGAGACCCAGTACTTC.

The V gene is TRBV7-2, the J gene TRBJ1-1; unclear D gene. V was shortened by 4 bases and J by 12 bases, with 21 bases between the two germline ends. Germline CDR1 reads SGHTA; CDR2 reads FQGNSA. The CDR3 runs 14 residues. The CDR3 DNA sequence: TGTGCCAGCAGCTGGCTGCCCCGGCAACTGTATACTTTCTTT. It yields the protein CASSWLPRQLYTFF.

CDR3 region: CASNPGGRAKNIQYF. CDR3 sequence (DNA): TGTGCCAGCAACCCCGGGGGTCGGGCCAAAAACATTCAGTACTTC. The chain is built from TRBV12-3 or TRBV12-4 and TRBJ2-4; the D gene is possibly TRBD2 (6 bases). Trimming pared 7 bases from V and 1 base from J, leaving 14 bases between. This CDR3 has 15 amino acids.

A note on this clonotype: One base away lies a much larger clone, so this may be a sequencing read error. The chain links TRBV20-1 to TRBJ1-2; D perhaps matches TRBD1 (6 bases). This CDR3 contains 14 residues. Deletions cut 5 bases from V and 6 bases from J, with 19 bases between. CDR1 is DFQATT, CDR2 SNEGSKA, per germline (reference sequence). The chain's CDR3 is CSAGVWSRGNGYTF. For the CDR3, the DNA is TGCAGTGCTGGAGTCTGGAGCAGGGGCAATGGCTACACCTTC.

This clonotype has more than one count but fewer than ten. The chain recombines TRBV7-2 with TRBJ2-7; 7 bases are a match to TRBD1. V shed 6 bases and J 3 bases; nucleotides not matched to a gene: 11. This CDR3 is built from 15 residues. Germline V gene data show CDR1 as SGHTA and CDR2 as FQGNSA. In DNA form, the CDR3 reads TGTGCCAGCAGTTCTACAGGGGTATTGGGCTACGAGCAGTACTTC. Residues: CASSSTGVLGYEQYF.

In its sample, this clonotype was seen many times. The chain employs TRBV29-1 and TRBJ1-1; no firm D call. Germline V gene sequence: CDR1 SQVTM, CDR2 ANQGSEA. This CDR3 contains 12 residues. V was shortened by 7 bases and J by 1 base, with 10 bases between the two germline ends. In DNA, the CDR3 is TGCAGCGCTGTTTGGCAGAACACTGAAGCTTTCTTT. This codes for CSAVWQNTEAFF.

The chain combines TRBV19 with TRBJ1-6; TRBD1 might be the D (6 bases). The ends were cut back, 6 bases at V and 5 bases at J, with 11 bases in the middle. Per germline, CDR1 LNHDA and CDR2 SQIVND (reference sequence). The CDR3 runs to 14 residues. The CDR3 spells CASRGTSNNSPLHF. DNA of the CDR3: TGTGCCAGTAGGGGGACATCGAATAATTCACCCCTCCACTTT.

V is TRBV7-2 and J is TRBJ2-7; 9 positions agree with TRBD2. The CDR3 is made up of 15 amino acids. CDR1 is SGHTA and CDR2 is FQGNSA in the germline V gene. With V trimmed by 5 bases and J by 5 bases, 10 bases remained unmatched. Here the CDR3 reads CASSLALAGRNEQYF. The CDR3 nucleotides are TGTGCCAGCAGCCTCGCCCTAGCGGGGAGGAACGAGCAGTACTTC.

The genes are TRBV6-6 and TRBJ2-5; D is uncertain. The V gene's germline CDR1 is MNHNY and CDR2 SVGAGI (reference sequence). The V and J ends lost 1 base and 3 bases respectively, with 6 bases between them. There are 13 residues in the CDR3. CDR3 in DNA: TGTGCCAGCAGTTACTGGGCAGAAGAGACCCAGTACTTC. Translating gives CASSYWAEETQYF.

The chain carries TRBV5-4 and TRBJ2-1, with unresolved D. With the DNA end fitting TRBJ2-7 better, the J assignment may be wrong. In germline, CDR1 is SGHNT, CDR2 YYREEE (reference sequence). This CDR3 has 15 residues. CDR3 in DNA: TGTGCCAGCAGCTTGGGAGGCGGCATAGCCTACGAGCAGTACTTC. Its translation: CASSLGGGIAYEQYF.

This chain joins TRBV4-1 and TRBJ2-3; maybe TRBD1 (5 bases). Trimming took 3 bases from V and 0 from J, leaving 10 bases between them. This CDR3 spans 15 amino acids. Germline CDR1 MGHRA, CDR2 YSYEKL. CDR3 sequence (DNA): TGCGCCAGCAGCCACCAGGGTTTGAGCACAGATACGCAGTATTTT. This translates into CASSHQGLSTDTQYF.

V gene TRBV20-1 combines with J gene TRBJ2-1; TRBD2 agrees at 10 bases. This CDR3 region has 16 residues. V shed 1 base and J 0 bases; nucleotides not matched to a gene: 3. Germline V gene data show CDR1 as DFQATT and CDR2 as SNEGSKA (reference sequence). CDR3 sequence reads: CSARALAGISYNEQFF. CDR3 nucleotides: TGCAGTGCTAGAGCACTAGCGGGGATCTCCTACAATGAGCAGTTCTTC.

The V gene is TRBV6-2 or TRBV6-3, the J gene TRBJ2-7; D may be TRBD1 (5 bases). CDR3 length equals 11 residues. The ends were cut back, 11 bases at V and 2 bases at J, with 10 bases in the middle. CDR1 and CDR2 (germline): MNHEY, SVGEGT. The CDR3 loop reads CAAKTAYEQYF. Written as DNA, the CDR3 is TGTGCCGCCAAGACAGCCTACGAGCAGTACTTC.

V is TRBV20-1 and J is TRBJ1-2; perhaps TRBD1 as D (6 bases). CDR1 and CDR2 (germline): DFQATT, SNEGSKA (reference sequence). Between the trimmed V and J ends, which lost 0 bases and 8 bases, there was a span of 22 bases. This CDR3 region has 16 residues. CDR3 DNA sequence: TGCAGTGCTAGAGAACTAACAGGGAGTGGCGCGGGGGGCTACACCTTC. Protein product: CSARELTGSGAGGYTF.

J is TRBJ2-5 and V is TRBV13; the D gene is possibly TRBD1 (5 bases). The CDR3 is made up of 15 amino acids. V shed 1 base and J shed 5 bases, with 14 bases lying between them. The germline V gene has CDR1 PRHDT and CDR2 FYEKMQ (reference sequence). CDR3 bases: TGTGCCAGCAGCTTAGAAGTGGGCAGGGATGAGACCCAGTACTTC. As protein: CASSLEVGRDETQYF.

The chain carries TRBV7-2 and TRBJ2-1; 8 bases are shared with TRBD2. Germline V gene data show CDR1 as SGHTA and CDR2 as FQGNSA. With 1 base clipped from V and 3 bases from J, the junction kept 2 bases outside the gene matches. This CDR3 contains 15 residues. CDR3 bases: TGTGCCAGCAGCTTAGTGGGGACTAGCTACAATGAGCAGTTCTTC. It codes for CASSLVGTSYNEQFF. The variable domain in full, with the rest retrieved from reference TRBV7-2 and TRBJ2-1, is GAGVSQSPSNKVTEKGKDVELRCDPISGHTALYWYRQSLGQGLEFLIYFQGNSAPDKSGLPSDRFSAERTGGSVSTLTIQRTQQEDSAVYLCASSLVGTSYNEQFFGPGTRLTVL.

This clonotype was recorded many times. This sequence joins TRBV29-1 and TRBJ1-2; maybe TRBD1 (6 bases). Germline CDR1 reads SQVTM; CDR2 reads ANQGSEA. Trimming removed 4 bases from V and 1 base from J, with 7 bases in between. CDR3 length: 12 residues. DNA for the CDR3: TGCAGCGTTGGGACAGTTAACTATGGCTACACCTTC. Translation: CSVGTVNYGYTF.